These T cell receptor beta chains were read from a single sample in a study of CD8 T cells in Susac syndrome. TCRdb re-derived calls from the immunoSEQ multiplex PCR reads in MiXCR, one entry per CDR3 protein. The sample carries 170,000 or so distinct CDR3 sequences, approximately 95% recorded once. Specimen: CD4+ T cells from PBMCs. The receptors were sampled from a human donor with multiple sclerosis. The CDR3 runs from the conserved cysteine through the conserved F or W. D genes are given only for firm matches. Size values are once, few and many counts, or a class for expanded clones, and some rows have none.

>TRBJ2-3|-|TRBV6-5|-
TGTGCCAGCAGTAGGGCCAGTCTCACAGATACGCAGTATTTT
CASSRASLTDTQYF
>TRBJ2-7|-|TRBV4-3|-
TGCGCCAGCAGCCAAAAAACTAGCACCTCTTTCTACGAGCAGTACTTC
CASSQKTSTSFYEQYF
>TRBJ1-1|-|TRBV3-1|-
TGTGCCAGCAGCCAAGATTCGGGGGGCATAAACACTGAAGCTTTCTTT
CASSQDSGGINTEAFF
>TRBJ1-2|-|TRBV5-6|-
TGTGCCAGCAGCTTTGAGGCGGACTATGGCTACACCTTC
CASSFEADYGYTF
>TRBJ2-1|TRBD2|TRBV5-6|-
TGTGCCAGCAGTTATACTAGCGGCACCTACAATGAGCAGTTCTTC
CASSYTSGTYNEQFF
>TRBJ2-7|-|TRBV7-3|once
TGTGCCAGCAGCTTAGGAGTCGGGGCGGCCTACGAGCAGTACTTC
CASSLGVGAAYEQYF
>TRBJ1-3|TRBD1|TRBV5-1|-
TGCGCCAGCAGCCCCCAAGGGGGCTTGGGAAACACCATATATTTT
CASSPQGGLGNTIYF
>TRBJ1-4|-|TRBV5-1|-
TGCGCCAGCAGCTTGGGTGGGACCTCCAATGAAAAACTGTTTTTT
CASSLGGTSNEKLFF
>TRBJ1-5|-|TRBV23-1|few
TGCGCCAGCAGTCAAGGGAGGGTGGGTCAGCCCCAGCATTTT
CASSQGRVGQPQHF
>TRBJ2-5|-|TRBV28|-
TGTGCCAGCAGTTTACTCCAGGGGTCTGAGACCCAGTACTTC
CASSLLQGSETQYF
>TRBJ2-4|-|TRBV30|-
TGTGCCTGGAGTGTACCAGACGACATTCAGTACTTC
CAWSVPDDIQYF
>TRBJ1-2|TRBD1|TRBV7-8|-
TGTGCCAGCAGCACCCGGATCCCGGGACAGGGAACGAAGGACTATGGCTACACCTTC
CASSTRIPGQGTKDYGYTF
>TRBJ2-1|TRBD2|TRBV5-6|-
TGTGCCAGCATGGGGACTAGCGGGAGTTATGGGGAGCAGTTCTTC
CASMGTSGSYGEQFF
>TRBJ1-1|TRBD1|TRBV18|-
TGTGCCAGCTCACCGGCGACAGGGAGCACTGAAGCTTTCTTT
CASSPATGSTEAFF
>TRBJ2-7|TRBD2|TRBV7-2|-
TGTGCCAGCAGCAACGCCGCGGGAGGGGGGTACGAGCAGTACTTC
CASSNAAGGGYEQYF
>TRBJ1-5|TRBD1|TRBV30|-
TGTGCCTGGGGGACAGGGGGTTGGGAGCCCCAGCATTTT
CAWGTGGWEPQHF
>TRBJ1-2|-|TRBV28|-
TGTGCCAGCAGTAGGGGGGCAGGGTATGGCTACACCTTC
CASSRGAGYGYTF
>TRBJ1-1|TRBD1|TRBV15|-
TGTGCCACCAGCAGAGGACAGGGGGCGGACACTGAAGCTTTCTTT
CATSRGQGADTEAFF
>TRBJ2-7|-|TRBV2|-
TGTGCCAGCAGTGACCCCAATTCGGGCAGGGGGAGGTACGAGCAGTACTTC
CASSDPNSGRGRYEQYF
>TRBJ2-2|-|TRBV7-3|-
TGTGCCAGCAGCCGCTTCAGTGCAAATCAGGGGACCGGGGAGCTGTTTTTT
CASSRFSANQGTGELFF
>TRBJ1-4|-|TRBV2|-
TGTGCCAGCAGCGGTCCGAGCAGGGGTGGGGAAAAACTGTTTTTT
CASSGPSRGGEKLFF